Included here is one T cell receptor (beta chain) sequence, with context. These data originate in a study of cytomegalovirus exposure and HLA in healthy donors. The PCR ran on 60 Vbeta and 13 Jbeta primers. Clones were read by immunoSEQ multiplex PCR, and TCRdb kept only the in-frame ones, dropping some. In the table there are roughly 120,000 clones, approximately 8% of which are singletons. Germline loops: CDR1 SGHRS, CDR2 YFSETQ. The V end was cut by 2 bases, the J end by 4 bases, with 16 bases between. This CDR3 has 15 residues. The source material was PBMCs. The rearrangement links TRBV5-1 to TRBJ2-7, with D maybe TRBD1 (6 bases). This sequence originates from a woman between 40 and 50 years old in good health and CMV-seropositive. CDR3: CASSFAGVGKYEQYF. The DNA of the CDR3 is TGCGCCAGCAGCTTTGCAGGGGTCGGGAAGTACGAGCAGTACTTC.